The clone carrying this T cell receptor (beta chain) occurred many times. This record belongs to a study of CD8 T cells in ankylosing spondylitis. The CDR3 consists of 14 residues. The germline V gene has CDR1 SQVTM and CDR2 ANQGSEA. V lost 7 bases and J lost 5, with 18 bases in between. Libraries for TCR beta were made by quantitative 5'-RACE with molecular barcodes. MiXCR, applied by TCRdb to the 5' RACE reads, yields one record per CDR3 protein. Counted here are more than 300,000 distinct CDR3 sequences, roughly 11% occurring once; the ten biggest clones make up roughly 9.2%. The chain has TRBV29-1 and TRBJ2-1; possible D gene TRBD2, 6 bases. The specimen was blood, either unsorted or a sorted T cell fraction (not recorded which). The TCR comes from a female donor with ankylosing spondylitis or in good health (not recorded which). In DNA form, the CDR3 reads TGCAGCGCCAGCCCACGGGGGACCGACAATGAGCAGTTCTTC. Translation: CSASPRGTDNEQFF.